These 15 T cell receptor beta chains were all obtained from the same sample, sequenced in a study of T cell responses to AZD1222 COVID-19 vaccine. The table came from immunoSEQ multiplex PCR; TCRdb's copy has only in-frame clones and leaves some out. The table has about 120,000 clones, approximately 91% seen once. Sequencing used peripheral blood, obtained on day 0 of AZD1222 vaccination. These receptors were obtained from an adult in good health.

In its sample, this clone was seen once. The rearrangement joins TRBV10-3 to TRBJ1-1, with D unclear. V dropped 10 bases and J dropped 1 base, with 16 bases sitting between them. Per germline, CDR1 ENHRY and CDR2 SYGVKD. This CDR3 has 14 residues. The CDR3 sequence: CATQSQVGNTEAFF. CDR3 DNA sequence: TGTGCCACCCAGTCCCAAGTTGGGAACACTGAAGCTTTCTTT.

This clone was observed a single time. CDR3 coding DNA: TGTGCCAGCAGCTTAATGACAGGGAGCACTAATGAAAAACTGTTTTTT. This sequence encodes CASSLMTGSTNEKLFF. The V call is TRBV7-6, the J call TRBJ1-4; TRBD1 matches at 7 bases. Germline CDR1 SGHVS, CDR2 FNYEAQ. This CDR3 is 16 amino acids long. Unmatched junction bases numbered 5, after V lost 2 bases and J lost 2 bases.

This rearrangement joins TRBV7-9 to TRBJ2-1; 9 bases align to TRBD1. Germline-derived CDR1 and CDR2 are SEHNR and FQNEAQ (reference sequence). V was pared by 6 bases and J by 13 bases, with 19 bases of the junction left unmatched. The CDR3 contains 16 residues. As DNA, the CDR3 is TGTGCCAGCAGTCTACTATGGGGGTCTCAGGGACAGGGTCAGTTCTTC. It codes for CASSLLWGSQGQGQFF.

CDR3 residues: CASELSYGYTF. The CDR3, as DNA: TGTGCCAGCGAGCTAAGTTATGGCTACACCTTC. This sequence joins TRBV2 and TRBJ1-2; D is ambiguous. This CDR3 is built from 11 residues. Germline V gene sequence: CDR1 SNHLY, CDR2 FYNNEI. V lost 8 bases to trimming and J lost 5 bases, with 9 bases between them.

This clone turned up a few times. The V call is TRBV5-1, the J call TRBJ2-7, with 11 bases matching TRBD2. The CDR3 extends over 17 amino acids. Germline V gives CDR1 SGHRS, CDR2 YFSETQ. V shed 4 bases and J 3 bases; nucleotides not matched to a gene: 12. The DNA of the CDR3 is TGCGCCAGCAGCCCGGGGACTAGCGGCTTACGGGACTACGAGCAGTACTTC. As protein: CASSPGTSGLRDYEQYF.

This clone has only one observation. This chain links TRBV14 with TRBJ1-1; D ambiguous. Germline CDR1 is SGHDN and CDR2 is FVKESK. This CDR3 contains 13 residues. V lost 4 bases, J lost 0 bases, and 6 bases lay in between. The CDR3 DNA follows: TGTGCCAGCAGCCCTCAGCTGAACACTGAAGCTTTCTTT. Translation gives CASSPQLNTEAFF.

This chain links TRBV12-3 or TRBV12-4 with TRBJ1-5; TRBD1 is a possible D gene (5 bases). Trimming removed 5 bases from V and 12 bases from J, with 11 bases in between. CDR3 length: 11 amino acids. The CDR3 loop is CASSGGKGQHF. Here the CDR3 DNA reads TGTGCCAGCAGTGGGGGGAAGGGCCAGCATTTT.

The rearrangement links TRBV24-1 to TRBJ2-5; D possibly corresponds to TRBD2 (5 bases). The V end was cut by 10 bases, the J end by 4 bases, with 24 bases between. This CDR3 comprises 16 residues. Germline CDR1 reads KGHDR; CDR2 reads SFDVKD. In DNA form, the CDR3 reads TGTGCCACACAAGATAGTCGGGCGGGCGGCGGAGAGACCCAGTACTTC. Its translation is CATQDSRAGGGETQYF.

The chain has TRBV6-1 and TRBJ2-1; 7 bases agree with TRBD1. This CDR3 contains 17 residues. V lost 2 bases to trimming and J lost 3 bases; unmatched junction nucleotides: 10. Germline loops: CDR1 MNHNS, CDR2 SASEGT. The CDR3 protein is CASSELIGAGGYNEQFF. The CDR3 coding sequence is TGTGCCAGCAGTGAACTTATTGGGGCAGGGGGCTACAATGAGCAGTTCTTC.

Here the CDR3 DNA reads TGTGCCAGCAGCGTGGGGCAGAGCTCCTACAATGAGCAGTTCTTC. It yields the protein CASSVGQSSYNEQFF. The chain has TRBV9 and TRBJ2-1; perhaps TRBD1 as D (5 bases). The ends were cut back, 2 bases at V and 0 bases at J, with 9 bases in the middle. The CDR3 is 15 amino acids. Germline V gene sequence: CDR1 SGDLS, CDR2 YYNGEE.

The chain carries TRBV7-8 and TRBJ2-6; D is uncertain. The CDR3 extends over 16 amino acids. The V end lost 1 base, the J end lost 0 bases, and 7 bases lay between the germline ends. CDR1 and CDR2 (germline): SGHVS, FQNEAQ. The CDR3 sequence: CASSLGEYSGANVLTF. The CDR3 nucleotides are TGTGCCAGCAGCTTAGGAGAGTACTCTGGGGCCAACGTCCTGACTTTC.

A few counts support this clone. The chain links TRBV10-3 to TRBJ1-5, with D tentatively TRBD1 (5 bases). Trimming took 3 bases from V and 6 from J, leaving 12 bases between them. There are 14 residues in the CDR3. The germline CDR1 and CDR2 sequences are ENHRY and SYGVKD. The DNA for the CDR3 is TGTGCCATCAGTGACCTGAAAGGGGTTCAGCCCCAGCATTTT. As protein: CAISDLKGVQPQHF.

CDR3 sequence: CASSQSRTAQYF. The CDR3 DNA sequence: TGTGCCAGCAGCCAGAGTAGGACGGCGCAGTATTTT. The chain employs TRBV14 and TRBJ2-3, with D uncertain. V was pared by 3 bases and J by 10 bases, with 11 bases between. The CDR3 runs 12 residues. CDR1 is SGHDN and CDR2 is FVKESK in the germline V gene. Complete variable domain (other parts from reference TRBV14 and TRBJ2-3): EAGVTQFPSHSVIEKGQTVTLRCDPISGHDNLYWYRRVMGKEIKFLLHFVKESKQDESGMPNNRFLAERTGGTYSTLKVQPAELEDSGVYFCASSQSRTAQYFGPGTRLTVL.

The chain uses TRBV5-6 and TRBJ1-2; 10 bases match TRBD1. The CDR3 consists of 13 residues. CDR1 is SGHDT and CDR2 is YYEEEE in the germline V gene. The V gene end was trimmed by 4 bases and the J gene end by 5 bases; junction bases not matched to a gene: 2. This CDR3 is CASSRDRGYGYTF. CDR3 DNA sequence: TGTGCCAGCAGCCGGGACAGGGGATATGGCTACACCTTC.

The V call is TRBV3-1 (or the pseudogene TRBV3-2), the J call TRBJ2-3; D is perhaps TRBD2 (5 bases). The V and J ends lost 1 base and 9 bases respectively, with 11 bases between them. Germline lookup yields CDR1 LGHDT and CDR2 YNNKEL (reference sequence). This CDR3 is built from 13 residues. CDR3 bases: TGTGCCAGCAGCCAAGGCTTTGGAGGCACGCAGTATTTT. This sequence encodes CASSQGFGGTQYF.